Presented here are 17 T cell receptor beta chains from one specimen sequenced in a study of blood T cell repertoires in COVID-19. Data came from immunoSEQ multiplex PCR; TCRdb stores just in-frame clones and leaves some out. The sample includes 120,000 or so clones, over 75% of them seen just once. Sequencing input: peripheral blood. The receptors come from a man aged 55-75 years with acute or convalescent COVID-19.

The gene calls are TRBV28 and TRBJ2-7, with 10 bases that match TRBD1. Looked up from germline, CDR1 is MDHEN and CDR2 is SYDVKM. The trim removed 5 bases at V and 7 bases at J, leaving 17 bases unmatched. The CDR3 covers 17 residues. DNA for the CDR3: TGTGCCAGCAGTCACAAAGGGACAGGGGCTGGGGCTCTGGAGCAGTACTTC. As protein: CASSHKGTGAGALEQYF. Combining the CDR3 with reference TRBV28 and TRBJ2-7 gives the whole variable domain DVKVTQSSRYLVKRTGEKVFLECVQDMDHENMFWYRQDPGLGLRLIYFSYDVKMKEKGDIPEGYSVSREKKERFSLILESASTNQTSMYLCASSHKGTGAGALEQYFGPGTRLTVT.

The chain employs TRBV28 and TRBJ1-1; 7 positions match TRBD1. The CDR3 is 15 residues long. Germline loops: CDR1 MDHEN, CDR2 SYDVKM. The trim removed 3 bases at V and 0 bases at J, leaving 4 bases unmatched. In nucleotides, the CDR3 is TGTGCCAGCAGTTTCTTGGACAGGCTGAACACTGAAGCTTTCTTT. This gives the protein CASSFLDRLNTEAFF.

About this clone itself: At one of its ends the junction is not consistent with the germline gene, which may arise from a read error. The chain combines TRBV24-1 with TRBJ2-2; no reliable D call. This CDR3 contains 13 residues. CDR1 is KGHDR, CDR2 SFDVKD, per germline. Written as DNA, the CDR3 is TGTGCCACCAGTGACCAGAACGCCGGGGAGCTGTTTTTT. Protein sequence: CATSDQNAGELFF.

The genes are TRBV7-3 and TRBJ2-1; 8 positions agree with TRBD2. From germline, CDR1 is SGHTA and CDR2 FQGTGA. The V gene end was trimmed by 5 bases and the J gene end by 7 bases; junction bases not matched to a gene: 10. The CDR3 extends over 15 amino acids. In nucleotides, the CDR3 is TGTGCCAGCAGCCCAAGCGGGAGTGTTAGGAATGAGCAGTTCTTC. It codes for CASSPSGSVRNEQFF.

The V and J genes are TRBV7-9 and TRBJ2-1; 15 bases align to TRBD2. Per the germline V gene, CDR1 is SEHNR and CDR2 is FQNEAQ (reference sequence). V was pared by 0 bases and J by 6 bases, with 9 bases of the junction left unmatched. This CDR3 region has 19 residues. The CDR3 DNA sequence: TGTGCCAGCAGCTTAGCTCAGGGACTAGCGGGAGGAAAAGGCAATGAGCAGTTCTTC. It codes for CASSLAQGLAGGKGNEQFF.

This chain uses TRBV2 with TRBJ2-7, with 10 nucleotides matching TRBD1. CDR3 length: 20 residues. Germline trimming cut 8 bases from V and 0 bases from J; bases unmatched to any gene: 22. Germline V lookup: CDR1 SNHLY, CDR2 FYNNEI. In DNA form, the CDR3 reads TGTGCCAGCCGCAGCGGACAGGGGGGACAGGGGCCAAAAAGCTCCTACGAGCAGTACTTC. Translating gives CASRSGQGGQGPKSSYEQYF. The full variable domain, its missing parts supplied by reference TRBV2 and TRBJ2-7, is EPEVTQTPSHQVTQMGQEVILRCVPISNHLYFYWYRQILGQKVEFLVSFYNNEISEKSEIFDDQFSVERPDGSNFTLKIRSTKLEDSAMYFCASRSGQGGQGPKSSYEQYFGPGTRLTVT.

This clone appeared once. The chain is built from TRBV27 and TRBJ2-2, with 12 bases matching TRBD2. There are 19 residues in the CDR3. CDR1 is MNHEY, CDR2 SMNVEV, per germline (reference sequence). The ends lost 2 bases at V and 0 bases at J; junction bases unmatched: 7. CDR3 amino acids: CASSLRTSGATTNTGELFF. The CDR3 DNA is TGTGCCAGCAGTTTAAGGACTAGCGGGGCTACCACGAACACCGGGGAGCTGTTTTTT.

The J gene is TRBJ2-7, the V gene TRBV20-1; the D is unclear. The CDR3 extends over 11 amino acids. Germline V lookup: CDR1 DFQATT, CDR2 SNEGSKA (reference sequence). V dropped 6 bases and J dropped 2 bases, with 8 bases sitting between them. The CDR3 DNA reads TGCAGTGCCGGGTCCCCCTACGAGCAGTACTTC. Amino acid sequence: CSAGSPYEQYF.

This rearrangement joins TRBV6-5 to TRBJ1-5; a possible D gene is TRBD1 (6 bases). Germline CDR1 MNHEY, CDR2 SVGAGI. The V end lost 0 bases, the J end lost 5 bases, and 11 bases lay between the germline ends. The CDR3 covers 15 residues. CDR3 sequence reads: CASSYSGGRDQPQHF. CDR3 nucleotide sequence: TGTGCCAGCAGTTACTCAGGGGGAAGGGATCAGCCCCAGCATTTT.

The V call is TRBV5-1, the J call TRBJ1-1; D is unclear. V gave up 0 bases and J gave up 1 base, with 13 bases separating them. The CDR3 has 16 amino acids. Looked up from germline, CDR1 is SGHRS and CDR2 is YFSETQ. The DNA of the CDR3 is TGCGCCAGCAGCTTGGTAGGTGCCCGCGGGAACACTGAAGCTTTCTTT. Encoded protein: CASSLVGARGNTEAFF.

This chain uses TRBV30 with TRBJ1-1; unclear D gene. Trimming stripped 4 bases from V and 1 base from J, with 7 bases between. CDR1 and CDR2 from the germline V gene are GTSNPN and SVGIG (reference sequence). This CDR3 is built from 12 residues. The CDR3 loop reads CAWTTENTEAFF. As DNA, the CDR3 is TGTGCCTGGACCACAGAGAACACTGAAGCTTTCTTT. Supplemented by reference TRBV30 and TRBJ1-1, the full variable domain reads SQTIHQWPATLVQPVGSPLSLECTVEGTSNPNLYWYRQAAGRGLQLLFYSVGIGQISSEVPQNLSASRPQDRQFILSSKKLLLSDSGFYLCAWTTENTEAFFGQGTRLTVV.

In this sample, this clone turned up once. The genes are TRBV27 and TRBJ2-5, with D uncertain. CDR1 MNHEY and CDR2 SMNVEV come from the germline V gene (reference sequence). V shed 5 bases and J shed 4 bases, with 8 bases lying between them. The CDR3 loop spans 12 amino acids. CDR3: CASSGSRETQYF. CDR3 DNA: TGTGCCAGCAGTGGTAGCAGAGAGACCCAGTACTTC.

The rearrangement links TRBV28 to TRBJ2-5; the match to TRBD1 covers 8 bases. Losses at the gene ends were 6 bases for V and 2 bases for J; bases not matched to a gene: 5. CDR1 is MDHEN, CDR2 SYDVKM, per germline. This CDR3 has 14 residues. DNA for the CDR3: TGTGCCAGCAGGACGGACAGGGCTCAAGAGACCCAGTACTTC. It specifies CASRTDRAQETQYF.

The rearrangement links TRBV30 to TRBJ2-5; 11 bases are a match to TRBD1. CDR1 is GTSNPN, CDR2 SVGIG, per germline (reference sequence). The CDR3 is 14 residues long. Germline trimming cut 5 bases from V and 9 bases from J; bases unmatched to any gene: 11. This CDR3 reads CAWDTGTGGSAQYF. Here the CDR3 DNA reads TGTGCCTGGGACACCGGGACAGGGGGGTCGGCCCAGTACTTC.

This clone turned up a few times. The V gene is TRBV19, the J gene TRBJ2-2, with 8 bases aligning to TRBD1. The V gene end was trimmed by 9 bases and the J gene end by 3 bases; junction bases not matched to a gene: 6. The V gene's germline CDR1 is LNHDA and CDR2 SQIVND (reference sequence). CDR3 size: 14 residues. The CDR3 bases are TGTGCCAGCCTCAGGGGGCGCGACACCGGGGAGCTGTTTTTT. Its protein product is CASLRGRDTGELFF.

The table lists this clone with a few counts. This chain links TRBV24-1 with TRBJ1-2; 8 nucleotides align to TRBD1. This CDR3 has 15 amino acids. V shed 2 bases, J shed 5 bases, and the junction held 6 bases outside the gene matches. Germline V CDR1 and CDR2: KGHDR, SFDVKD. CDR3 region: CATSDSGQALYGYTF. The CDR3 nucleotides read TGTGCCACCAGTGATTCGGGACAGGCCCTTTATGGCTACACCTTC.

CDR3 loop: CASSALTGMDGYTF. The CDR3 bases are TGTGCCAGCAGCGCTTTGACAGGGATGGATGGCTACACCTTC. The chain employs TRBV11-2 and TRBJ1-2; 7 nucleotides match TRBD1. This CDR3 comprises 14 residues. The germline CDR1 and CDR2 sequences are SGHAT and FQNNGV. With 5 bases clipped from V and 6 bases from J, the junction kept 9 bases outside the gene matches. Filled out from reference TRBV11-2 and TRBJ1-2, the complete variable domain reads EAGVAQSPRYKIIEKRQSVAFWCNPISGHATLYWYQQILGQGPKLLIQFQNNGVVDDSQLPKDRFSAERLKGVDSTLKIQPAKLEDSAVYLCASSALTGMDGYTFGSGTRLTVV.